A single T cell receptor (beta chain) is shown here with its context. Its antigen is undetermined. This sample is part of a study of cytomegalovirus exposure and HLA in healthy donors. Findings and limits, study-wide: As confirmed in vitro, a few CMV-associated chains were specific for CMV antigens. Earlier analysis found most TCR beta V segments productive about 90% or about 30% of the time. Later work found that TCR association rates differed between HLA loci; DRB1 had the most and HLA-C the fewest.

PCR involved 60 Vbeta and 13 Jbeta primers. The protocol was immunoSEQ multiplex PCR, while the TCRdb copy is restricted to in-frame clones and leaves out a portion. The repertoire holds roughly 130,000 clones, about four fifths seen once, with roughly 5% in the top ten. Trimming removed 5 bases from V and 1 base from J; junction bases left unmatched: 3. This CDR3 is built from 15 residues. The germline CDR1 and CDR2 sequences are SEHNR and FQNEAQ (reference sequence). The chain couples TRBV7-9 to TRBJ2-1; 9 bases are shared with TRBD2. What was sequenced was PBMCs. The TCR originated in a man aged 25-45 years in good health and CMV-seronegative. The CDR3 DNA is TGTGCCAGCAGCCCTAGCGGGGCGTCCTACAATGAGCAGTTCTTC. Translating gives CASSPSGASYNEQFF.